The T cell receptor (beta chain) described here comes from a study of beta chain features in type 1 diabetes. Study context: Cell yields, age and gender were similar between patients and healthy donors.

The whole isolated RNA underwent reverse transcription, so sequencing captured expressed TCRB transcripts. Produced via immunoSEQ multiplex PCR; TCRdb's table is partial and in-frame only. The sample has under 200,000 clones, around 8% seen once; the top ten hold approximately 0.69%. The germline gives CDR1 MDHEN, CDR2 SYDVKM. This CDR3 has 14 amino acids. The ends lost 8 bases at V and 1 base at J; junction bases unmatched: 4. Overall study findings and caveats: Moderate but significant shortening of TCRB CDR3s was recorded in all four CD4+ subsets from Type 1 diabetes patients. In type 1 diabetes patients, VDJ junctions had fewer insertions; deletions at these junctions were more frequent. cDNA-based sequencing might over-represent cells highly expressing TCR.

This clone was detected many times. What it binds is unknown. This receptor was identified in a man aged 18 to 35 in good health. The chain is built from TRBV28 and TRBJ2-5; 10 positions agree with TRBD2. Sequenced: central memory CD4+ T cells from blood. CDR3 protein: CASWSGRVQETQYF. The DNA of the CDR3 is TGTGCCAGCTGGAGCGGGAGGGTCCAAGAGACCCAGTACTTC. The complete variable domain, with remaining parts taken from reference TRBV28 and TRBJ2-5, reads DVKVTQSSRYLVKRTGEKVFLECVQDMDHENMFWYRQDPGLGLRLIYFSYDVKMKEKGDIPEGYSVSREKKERFSLILESASTNQTSMYLCASWSGRVQETQYFGPGTRLLVL.